The rows below give T cell receptor beta chains drawn from one sample of a study of T-cell memory formation after mild COVID-19. MiXCR, applied by TCRdb to the 5' RACE reads, yields one record per CDR3 protein. The sample has about 350,000 distinct CDR3 sequences; more than 20% are singletons. Sequencing was carried out using PBMCs or a T cell subset sorted from them (not recorded which). All receptors come from a man younger than 35 who had mild COVID-19 (a few samples of this study predate the infection). Cell type and time point are not known. Each CDR3 is given with its conserved first and last residue. A D gene is named only where the DNA matches it firmly.

d_gene	v_gene	len	j_gene	CDR3aa
NA	TRBV3-1	14	TRBJ2-5	CASSPGEGLETQYF
NA	TRBV6-2/TRBV6-3	13	TRBJ1-1	CASSLHENTEAFF
NA	TRBV18	16	TRBJ1-4	CASSLTTGATNEKLFF
NA	TRBV6-2/TRBV6-3	16	TRBJ2-5	CASSFDEAGALETQYF
TRBD2	TRBV20-1	16	TRBJ2-3	CSARATSGGGGDTQYF
NA	TRBV24-1	12	TRBJ1-2	CATSDYGYGYTF
NA	TRBV25-1	13	TRBJ2-5	CASSEWGAQTQYF
NA	TRBV27	13	TRBJ2-3	CASSLRRADTQYF
NA	TRBV4-3	14	TRBJ2-7	CASSHTTSSYEQYF
NA	TRBV20-1	12	TRBJ2-3	CSARGPPDTQYF
NA	TRBV6-2/TRBV6-3	13	TRBJ2-1	CASSYGRGSEQFF
TRBD2	TRBV7-2	15	TRBJ2-3	CASQLRLAVQDTQYF
NA	TRBV4-1	16	TRBJ2-4	CASSQVQALAKNIQYF
NA	TRBV7-9	11	TRBJ2-5	CAGSAGETQYF
NA	TRBV5-1	15	TRBJ2-3	CASSLGGERTDTQYF
NA	TRBV20-1	14	TRBJ1-1	CSARDRGRDTEAFF
NA	TRBV7-2	16	TRBJ2-5	CASSSGAGWRSETQYF
NA	TRBV30	13	TRBJ2-2	CAWDQGSAGELFF
TRBD1	TRBV7-9	15	TRBJ1-1	CASSFQGGPNTEAFF
TRBD2	TRBV15	16	TRBJ2-5	CATSRGLAGTFETQYF
TRBD1	TRBV4-1	14	TRBJ1-2	CASSQEQGPHGYTF
NA	TRBV28	12	TRBJ1-2	CAIRTINYGYTF
TRBD2	TRBV5-1	15	TRBJ2-3	CASSWGLAATDTQYF
TRBD1	TRBV7-9	18	TRBJ1-1	CASSGDRGGSPMNTEAFF
NA	TRBV6-5	14	TRBJ1-1	CASLGEGLNTEAFF
NA	TRBV4-3	15	TRBJ2-5	CASSQSTGTSETQYF
NA	TRBV10-2	17	TRBJ2-5	CASKAGVRTGPQETQYF
NA	TRBV2	11	TRBJ2-1	CASRNYNEQFF
TRBD1	TRBV7-2	15	TRBJ1-4	CASSVQGSHNEKLFF
TRBD1	TRBV7-2	12	TRBJ2-1	CASSTGVNEQFF
NA	TRBV5-1	15	TRBJ2-2	CASSLSIANTGELFF
NA	TRBV5-5	13	TRBJ2-1	CASITDTYNEQFF
TRBD2	TRBV20-1	15	TRBJ2-3	CSAREAGVAPDTQYF